This TCR beta chain was found in a study of regulatory T cells in long-lasting Graves disease. Findings and limits, study-wide: Reduced TCR diversity was observed in persistent Graves' patients versus newly diagnosed patients.

This CDR3 has 14 amino acids. The germline V gene encodes CDR1 KGHDR and CDR2 SFDVKD. V lost 5 bases to trimming and J lost 3 bases, with 12 bases between them. Researchers made TCR beta libraries by using iRepertoire HTBI primers and running Arm-PCR on CDR3 regions. MiXCR was run by TCRdb on the multiplex PCR reads, yielding one entry per CDR3 protein. The sample includes about 530,000 distinct CDR3 sequences, around 15% of them seen just once. Many counts were recorded for this clonotype. The antigen remains undetermined. Specified time point: newly diagnosed GD, antithyroid drugs for less than 3 months. With RNA extracted from PBMCs as input, the TCR library was made. These data were likewise used in another study, on T cells in Graves' hyperthyroidism and ophthalmopathy.

The sequence was obtained from a woman aged 35-60 years with Graves disease. The chain recombines TRBV24-1 with TRBJ1-2; the D is unclear. The sequenced sample was peripheral blood mononuclear cells (PBMCs), obtained at new diagnosis, from a patient treated with antithyroid drugs. The CDR3 is CATSVLIRYYGYTF. The CDR3 region has the DNA TGTGCCACCAGTGTTCTGATTAGGTACTATGGCTACACCTTC.